This T cell receptor (beta chain) was identified during a study of T cells in Graves' hyperthyroidism and ophthalmopathy. Broader study findings: The model's output predicted ophthalmopathy at a median of around 7 months prior to onset.

There were TCR beta CDR3 regions amplified from RNA transcripts. The HTBI primer set served for first-round RT-PCR of the TCR CDR3. TCRdb processed the multiplex PCR reads anew with MiXCR; each CDR3 protein has one entry. The table lists approximately 510,000 distinct CDR3 sequences, over 45% of them singletons. CDR1 is SEHNR, CDR2 FQNEAQ, per germline (reference sequence). The CDR3 totals 14 residues. Trimming removed 4 bases from V and 8 bases from J, with 17 bases in between. A remark on this clonotype: Antigen specificity is unknown.

Not enrolled were patients with uncontrolled infection, other autoimmune disease, pregnancy or lactation. Diagnosis rested on symptoms, serum thyroxine and TRAb, thyroid ultrasound, and orbital computed tomography. The TCR originated in an adult woman with Graves' disease, either hyperthyroidism or ophthalmopathy (not recorded which). The chain employs TRBV7-9 and TRBJ1-2; D is possibly TRBD1 (5 bases). Sequencing input: peripheral blood or thyroid tissue (not recorded which). CDR3 sequence (DNA): TGTGCCAGCAGCTCCCGGACATCAGGGAAAGGCTACACCTTC. Its protein is CASSSRTSGKGYTF. Supplemented by reference TRBV7-9 and TRBJ1-2, the full variable domain reads DTGVSQNPRHKITKRGQNVTFRCDPISEHNRLYWYRQTLGQGPEFLTYFQNEAQLEKSRLLSDRFSAERPKGSFSTLEIQRTEQGDSAMYLCASSSRTSGKGYTFGSGTRLTVV.